This T cell receptor (beta chain) was found in a study of monozygotic twins with inflammatory bowel disease. General study results and limits: Patient-to-patient differences in immunosuppressive treatment may have added variability to the repertoires. Repertoire similarity did not differ between concordant and discordant twins, perhaps due to limited power. Clonotypes shared with others were fewer in IBD patients than in healthy twins, especially with disease activity. Inverse Simpson values showed less TCRbeta diversity in IBD patients than in their healthy co-twins.

This CDR3 contains 13 residues. Germline V CDR1 and CDR2: KGHDR, SFDVKD. Points on this clonotype: Its antigen is undetermined.

TCRdb re-called the 5' RACE reads and catalogs CDR3 proteins one per entry, DNA excluded. The sample has approximately 200,000 distinct CDR3 sequences. The chain combines TRBV24-1 with TRBJ2-2. The sample was blood. This receptor was identified in a human donor with ulcerative colitis or Crohn's disease, or a healthy co-twin of an affected twin (not recorded which). Here the CDR3 reads CATSNKNTGELFF.